This TCR beta chain appears in the sequencing data of a study of radiation and T cells in renal cell carcinoma (dated by TCRdb to about 2020). About the investigation overall: Samples came from a clinical trial, in which primary renal cell carcinomas received 15 Gy stereotactic body radiation therapy followed by nephrectomy 4 weeks later. A total of roughly 53 samples underwent TCR beta sequencing, made up of approximately 26 tumors and some 27 peripheral blood samples. In the 55 or so samples combined, fewer than 5 million unique CDR3 nucleotide sequences were found, encoding about 2,700,000 unique CDR3 amino acid sequences. Overall results and qualifications from the work: Effects of radiation dose or scheduling on the TCR repertoire could not be addressed with the single-armed trial design. Tracking of blood repertoire dynamics stopped at roughly 4 weeks after treatment, with no follow-up past that point. In blood, the top tumor clonotypes increased from baseline to 2 weeks after radiation and then shrank by 4 weeks, which suggests a temporary expansion of tumor-resident clones. Because pretreatment tumor biopsies were not available, the baseline intratumoral presence of clonotypes could not be determined.

The immunoSEQ kit was used, according to the manufacturer's recommendations, to generate TCR beta libraries from genomic DNA. To prepare libraries, a first multiplex PCR with proprietary primers was run, followed by a second PCR that added unique barcodes, and a bead cleanup was done after each round. A positive control reaction and a negative control reaction, both provided in the kit, were run with every batch of samples. The final libraries underwent checking on an Agilent 4200 TapeStation D1000 ScreenTape, volumetric pooling, and quantification by qPCR. Sequencing was performed on an Illumina NextSeq500 with a MidOutput 150-cycle cartridge, and 156 Read1 and 15 Index1 cycles were run with kit custom primers. The pooled library was loaded at approximately 0.99 pM, and roughly 18% PhiX control was spiked in. The paper's processing steps were these. The vendor-processed data were analyzed in R, and a clonotype was defined as all T cells that share the same CDR3 nucleotide sequence. In the clone abundance analyses, frequencies in each sample were normalized to that sample's 10,000 most abundant clones. Before analysis, public T cell clones were removed, and these numbered fewer than six per sample on average. Tumor-enriched clonotypes and baseline blood-enriched clonotypes were defined as those with an abundance difference of at least 32-fold between compartments. Clonotypes expanded or contracted between blood time points were identified with a beta-binomial differential abundance model. Tumor-blood repertoire similarity was measured with the Baroni-Urbani and Buser coefficient, and groups were compared using two-tailed Wilcoxon tests in R. TCRdb obtained this table from immuneACCESS and retained in-frame rearrangements with V and J assigned. These tables miss some clones; where compared with another copy, unresolved V genes account for less than half of the shortfall, and the remainder is unexplained. The DNA was the basis for D and trimming; V, J and clone size are from that table. Here the sample has some 110,000 clones; 80% to 85% occur a single time. The leading ten clones occupy around 3% of the sample.

The time point tag for this specimen amounts to: baseline pretreatment blood. Explained via the paper, the treatment or condition label denotes: 15 Gy SBRT to primary tumor, nephrectomy 4 weeks later. To follow tumor-enriched clonotypes, peripheral blood was collected serially from radiation-treated patients at baseline and again at 2 weeks and 4 weeks after SBRT. Every patient had renal cell carcinoma of clear cell pathology. The QIAamp DNA Blood Mini Kit (Qiagen) was used to prepare genomic DNA for TCR sequencing. Only samples passing all quality control checks were included in the analyses. CDR1 and CDR2, looked up from the germline V gene (reference sequence), are GTSNPN and SVGIG. The CDR3 holds 15 amino acids from the cysteine to the phenylalanine. The sequence is cut down to CDR3 DNA, 45 bases in frame from base 1. V is trimmed back by 0 bases and J by 7 bases, and the junction contains 8 bases that no gene match accounts for.

This clone turned up a few times. Its antigen target is currently unknown. Base qualities are not at hand, and no much larger clone is one base apart. This chain joins TRBV30 to TRBJ1-5; TRBD1 aligns with 8 central bases. The material sequenced was blood, taken from a patient whose treatment included radiotherapy and nephrectomy. This receptor was identified in a woman in her sixties with renal cell carcinoma. The CDR3 reads as follows: CAWSVGSAGGQPQHF. In nucleotide form, the sequence is TGTGCCTGGAGTGTAGGGTCGGCAGGGGGCCAGCCCCAGCATTTT.